The following is a TCR beta chain sequence with its context. This entry belongs to a study of OX40 agonist ivuxolimab in advanced cancers. This CDR3 is built from 13 residues. Trimming left V 6 bases short and J 7 bases short, with 12 bases between. Germline values: CDR1 MNHNY, CDR2 SVGAGI (reference sequence). TCRdb's table, derived via immunoSEQ multiplex PCR, lists solely in-frame clones and lacks some. The sample includes about 79,000 clones, about 88% of them seen just once. The input for sequencing was CD4+ or CD8+ T cells sorted from blood, taken in a trial of the OX40 agonist ivuxolimab. This receptor was taken from an adult with an advanced solid tumor such as melanoma, head and neck, liver or kidney cancer. This rearrangement joins TRBV6-6 to TRBJ2-2; no definite D call. Here the CDR3 DNA reads TGTGCCAGCAGGATACTGGGCTTCGGGGAGCTGTTTTTT. Its translation is CASRILGFGELFF.